This TCR beta chain was profiled in a study of early T cells in non-severe SARS-CoV-2 infection (dated by TCRdb to about 2021). Broadly, across the study: Because TCR sequencing relied on bulk RNA taken from unsorted whole blood, pairing of alpha and beta chains was not possible.

Library preparation employed 5' RACE. Sequencing instrument: NextSeq 500. In the TCR library protocol, unique molecular identifiers were attached to individual cDNA molecules to correct for PCR bias and sequencing error. Both TCR alpha and beta chains were sequenced, and tight co-correlation was observed between alpha and beta sequence abundances in each sample. As for the original processing: V gene, J gene and CDR3 annotation of TCR sequences was performed with Decombinator V4. Expanded TCRs were defined as changing significantly between any two time points under a Poisson model with p below 0.0001. TCR abundances were normalised to the total number of TCRs sequenced in each sample and reported as counts per million. VDJdb, accessed 1 November 2021, was searched for CMV, EBV and SARS-CoV-2 annotated TCRs, with TCRs annotated for multiple antigens excluded. TCRdb reprocessing: public reads trimmed at Q25 with fastp, clones called with MiXCR, in-frame beta chains kept. Here each entry gathers all rows of one CDR3 protein and keeps the most common genes and DNA. V and J calls and clone size were set by TCRdb, not the authors. This sample is represented by around 98,000 distinct CDR3 sequences; 11% of them were singletons. Around 5.1% of the sample belongs to the ten largest clones.

In regard to this clonotype: The antigen it recognizes is unknown. No base-level quality is on record; no much larger clone is a single base apart.

Set within a cohort of healthcare workers in London, UK, this nested case-control study involved weekly PCR testing of nasopharyngeal swabs along with blood sampling. Healthcare workers were enrolled in the week of the UK lockdown, from 23 to 31 March 2020, and were followed every week for up to about 16 weeks. Here is what the overall study found, with its caveats: VDJdb matching was skewed toward anti-spike CD8 responses and likely underestimated virus-specific expansions, missing private and CD4 specificities.

This TCR was recovered from an adult who was a healthcare worker with PCR-confirmed SARS-CoV-2 infection or an uninfected control (not recorded which). The sequenced sample was whole blood.

This receptor has the CDR3 CASSLRASRPGEQYF. The DNA is as follows: TGCGCCAGCAGCTTGCGCGCCTCCCGACCGGGAGAGCAGTACTTC. The rearranged segments are TRBV5-1 and TRBJ2-7; a tentative D match to TRBD2 spans 5 bases. In the germline V gene, CDR1 corresponds to SGHRS and CDR2 to YFSETQ. From cysteine to phenylalanine, the CDR3 is 15 amino acids long. Of the read, only the CDR3 DNA is kept; its 45 bases are in frame from base 1. The trim is 1 base for V and 7 bases for J, with a gap of 18 bases between the germline ends.